What follows describes a single TCR beta chain. Its antigen is unknown. No base-level quality is on record; no much larger clone is a single base apart. This record comes from a study of vaccination and CD4 T cells after COVID-19 (dated by TCRdb to the early 2020s). General notes on the study: The convalescent cohort comprised six males and four females, including two Hispanic individuals, seven Caucasians, two Asians and one multiracial person. Participants received two doses of either the Pfizer-BioNTech BNT162b2 vaccine (n=8) or the Moderna mRNA-1273 vaccine (n=2). Post-COVID blood samples were collected from convalescent patients a median of around 100 days after diagnosis, with a range of about 30 to 161 days. Post-vaccine blood samples were obtained a median of roughly 75 days after the second vaccine dose, with a range of about 13 to 241 days. Culture stimuli were overlapping spike peptide pools from SARS-CoV-2 and from the common cold coronaviruses HCoV-NL63, HCoV-OC43 and HCoV-229E. Control cultures used a CEFX viral epitope pool as positive control, an HIV-1 Nef peptide pool as negative control, or no peptide. In approximately eleven COVID-19 convalescent patients and a few infection-naive healthy vaccine recipients, the spike-specific CD4+ TCR repertoire before mRNA vaccination was compared with the repertoire after mRNA vaccination.

The treatment or condition label for this specimen denotes: approximately 9-day PBMC culture with coronavirus spike peptide pools or control peptides (ViraFEST assay). To expand antigen-specific T cells with peptide pools and then pick out the expanded clonotypes through TCR sequencing, the study relied on the ViraFEST assay. Negative nucleocapsid antibody tests before and after vaccination confirmed that the healthy vaccine recipients had no prior SARS-CoV-2 infection. Each well held two million PBMCs cultured with roughly 9.2 ug/ml peptide pools in IMDM containing approximately 5% human AB serum and 8 to 10 IU/ml IL-2. On days 3 and 7, half of the culture medium was replaced with fresh IL-2-containing medium. CD4+ T cells were isolated after about nine days of culture through negative selection using the EasySep CD4+ T cell isolation kit. PBMCs were separated from whole blood using Ficoll-Paque Plus gradient centrifugation and then either used fresh or cryopreserved at -140C. Culture conditions were generally each tested in triplicate wells.

Counted from cysteine to phenylalanine, this CDR3 has 14 amino acids. The entry retains the CDR3 DNA only, 42 bases that are in frame from base 1. General findings and caveats noted by the study authors: The median number of SARS-CoV-2-reactive clonotypes rose from 20 to 25 after infection to 30 to 45 after vaccination, but the change was not significant. Only a relatively small number of convalescent patients were included in the study, and early timepoints following natural infection were not analyzed. In convalescent patients, a median 86.3% of post-vaccine SARS-CoV-2-reactive clones were detected only after vaccination, suggesting vaccine-specific priming. Of the vaccine-specific clones in convalescent patients, 304 of 307, or nearly all, reacted only to SARS-CoV-2 spike and did not cross-react with common cold coronaviruses.

Receptor amplification or capture employed PCR. TCR sequencing of DNA from cultured CD4+ T cells used the Oncomine TCR Beta short-read assay at the Johns Hopkins FTIC core. The QIAamp micro DNA kit was used to extract genomic DNA from the cultured CD4+ T cells. Oncomine TCR Beta libraries from cultured CD4+ T cells were pooled using unique dual indexes and sequenced on an Illumina iSeq 100. The original methods were these. Non-productive sequences were removed, and CDR3s not starting with C, not ending with F or W, or shorter than 7 amino acids were discarded. Antigen-specific clonotypes were identified with the MANAFEST web application by comparing peptide-stimulated wells with reference and other culture wells. To be called positive, a clone needed an FDR below 0.05, an odds ratio above 5, and a productive frequency above 0.1% in at least two of three replicate wells. Clonotypes that were significantly expanded in both SARS-CoV-2 spike wells and at least one common cold coronavirus spike condition were defined as cross-reactive. Using R version 3.6.1, CDR3 homology was evaluated through Levenshtein distances (stringdist) along with unrooted phylogenetic trees (ape). TCRdb applied fastp at Q25 and MiXCR to the public reads, then kept only in-frame beta chains. Each CDR3 protein gets just one entry, which takes the most common genes and DNA from the rows behind it. For this entry, the V and J calls and clone size follow TCRdb and not the study's own pipeline. The sample has around 25,000 distinct CDR3 sequences on record, under 70% of them singletons. The ten largest clones represent 16% of the sample.

The specimen was CD4+ T cells from blood, cultured in vitro, collected after SARS-CoV-2 vaccination. The receptor was derived from a human donor who received a COVID-19 vaccine. The rearranged segments are TRBV21-1 and TRBJ1-5; the tabulated D call, TRBD1, remains unverified against the DNA. TRBV21-1 is termed a pseudogene. CDR3 loop: CASRGGAGAQPQHF. Here is the DNA: TGTGCCAGCAGGGGGGGGGCAGGAGCTCAGCCCCAGCATTTT.